The rows below give T cell receptor beta chains drawn from one sample of a study of blood T cell repertoires in COVID-19. Clones were read by immunoSEQ multiplex PCR, and TCRdb kept only the in-frame ones, dropping some. The sample has under 200,000 clones, around 79% seen once; the top ten hold around 10%. Sequencing was done on a sample of PBMCs or T cells enriched from blood (not recorded which). The receptors stem from a man aged 50 to 59 who had recovered from COVID-19. CDR3s include the opening cysteine and the closing phenylalanine or tryptophan. D genes are given only for firm matches. Not all rows give a size; the values are once, few, many and, for expanded clones, a class.

D gene	V gene	J gene	clone size	CDR3 DNA	CDR3 protein
.	TRBV28	TRBJ1-6	once	TGTGCCAGCAGTCCGGGGGGGGAAGGGTATAATTCACCCCTCCACTTT	CASSPGGEGYNSPLHF
.	TRBV5-1	TRBJ1-1	.	TGCGCCAGCAGCTTGTCAGTAAACACTGAAGCTTTCTTT	CASSLSVNTEAFF
.	TRBV5-1	TRBJ2-7	.	TGCGCCAGCAGCCTCGGGCGGGGAGTTAGCTCCTACGAGCAGTACTTC	CASSLGRGVSSYEQYF
TRBD1	TRBV19	TRBJ1-1	few	TGTGCCAGTAGTATCTTAGTGACAGGGGGAACTGAAGCTTTCTTT	CASSILVTGGTEAFF
TRBD1	TRBV18	TRBJ2-2	.	TGTGCCAGCTCACTCGGGACAGCGAACACCGGGGAGCTGTTTTTT	CASSLGTANTGELFF
TRBD2	TRBV9	TRBJ2-3	.	TGTGCCAGCAGCCCGGGCGGGGGGGCAGATACGCAGTATTTT	CASSPGGGADTQYF
TRBD2	TRBV30	TRBJ2-3	.	TGTGCCTGGACCGCACCGGGGGGGCATGCGGATACGCAGTATTTT	CAWTAPGGHADTQYF
.	TRBV10-2	TRBJ1-1	once	TGCGCCAGCCAATGGGGAGTCACTGAAGCTTTCTTT	CASQWGVTEAFF
TRBD1	TRBV4-1	TRBJ1-2	few	TGCGCCAGCAGCCAAAGTCAGGGGGACTATGGCTACACCTTC	CASSQSQGDYGYTF
TRBD1	TRBV6-5	TRBJ2-7	.	TGTGCCAGCAGTTCAGACAGGGGGCAGGTTTACGAGCAGTACTTC	CASSSDRGQVYEQYF
TRBD2	TRBV24-1	TRBJ2-1	.	TGTGCCACCAGTGATTTACGCGGGGGGGCCTCCTACAATGAGCAGTTCTTC	CATSDLRGGASYNEQFF
TRBD2	TRBV19	TRBJ2-7	.	TGTGCCAGTAGTGCCCGGGGAGCGGGAGCCATCTACGAGCAGTACTTC	CASSARGAGAIYEQYF
.	TRBV6-1	TRBJ2-3	.	TGTGCCAGCAGTGAAGCAGGGAGCCCCACAGATACGCAGTATTTT	CASSEAGSPTDTQYF
.	TRBV15	TRBJ2-5	few	TGTGCCACCTCCCTTGGGCCTCAAGAGACCCAGTACTTC	CATSLGPQETQYF
.	TRBV5-6	TRBJ1-1	.	TGTGCCAGCAGCTTGGGACCCGCCCTTAAGGGGGAGGCTTTCTTT	CASSLGPALKGEAFF
TRBD2	TRBV5-8	TRBJ2-5	.	TGTGCCAGCAGCTTTTTGGTAGGACTAGTATCGAAGACCCAGTACTTC	CASSFLVGLVSKTQYF
.	TRBV2	TRBJ2-2	.	TGTGCCTCGAAAGTGCGAGGGCCGGGGGAGCTGTTTTTT	CASKVRGPGELFF
.	TRBV10-3	TRBJ1-3	.	TGTGCCATCACCGACAGCTCTGGAAACACCATATATTTT	CAITDSSGNTIYF
TRBD2	TRBV2	TRBJ2-2	.	TGTGCCAGCAGCGCCCTAGCGGTCACCACCGGGGAGCTGTTTTTT	CASSALAVTTGELFF
TRBD2	TRBV28	TRBJ2-5	once	TGTGCCAGCAGTTTAAGGGCGGGGGGCGATCGGGAGACCCAGTACTTC	CASSLRAGGDRETQYF
.	TRBV27	TRBJ2-3	.	TGTGCCAGCAGATTAGAGGTCTCGGCAGATACGCAGTATTTT	CASRLEVSADTQYF
TRBD1	TRBV5-1	TRBJ2-7	.	TGCGCCAGCAGCGGCAGGGGGCTCCCTATGGAGCAGTACTTC	CASSGRGLPMEQYF